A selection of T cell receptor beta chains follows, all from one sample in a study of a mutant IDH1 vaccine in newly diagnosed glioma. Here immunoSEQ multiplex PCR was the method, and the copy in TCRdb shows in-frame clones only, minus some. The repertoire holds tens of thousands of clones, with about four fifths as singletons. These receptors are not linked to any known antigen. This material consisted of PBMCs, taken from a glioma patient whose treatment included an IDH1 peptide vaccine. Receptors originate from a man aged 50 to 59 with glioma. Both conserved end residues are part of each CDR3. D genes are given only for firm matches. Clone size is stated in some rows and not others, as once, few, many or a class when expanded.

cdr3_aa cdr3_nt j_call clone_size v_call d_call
CASSEGANTEAFF TGTGCCAGTAGTGAGGGGGCGAACACTGAAGCTTTCTTT TRBJ1-1 few TRBV19 TRBD1
CASSLTRSGYTF TGTGCCAGCAGCTTGACCAGGAGCGGCTACACCTTC TRBJ1-2 - TRBV5-4 -
CASRDSSTNEKLFF TGTGCCAGCAGGGACAGCTCAACTAATGAAAAACTGTTTTTT TRBJ1-4 - TRBV25-1 -
CASSVEGGANYGYTF TGCGCCAGCAGCGTTGAGGGGGGAGCTAACTATGGCTACACCTTC TRBJ1-2 - TRBV5-1 -
CASSPRQGRGYTF TGTGCCAGTAGTCCACGGCAGGGGAGAGGCTACACCTTC TRBJ1-2 - TRBV19 -
CASSLRGDDGYTF TGTGCCAGCAGTTTGAGGGGTGATGACGGCTACACCTTC TRBJ1-2 - TRBV27 -
CASSLSPSGVQETQYF TGCGCCAGCAGCTTGTCCCCTAGCGGAGTTCAAGAGACCCAGTACTTC TRBJ2-5 - TRBV5-1 TRBD2
CASSPKNEQYF TGTGCCAGCTCACCAAAAAACGAGCAGTACTTC TRBJ2-7 - TRBV18 -
CASSGMDANYGYTF TGTGCCAGTAGTGGAATGGATGCTAACTATGGCTACACCTTC TRBJ1-2 - TRBV19 -
CASSDIGTSKPFF TGTGCCAGCAGTGACATCGGGACTAGTAAACCGTTCTTC TRBJ2-1 - TRBV6-5 TRBD2
CAIRGTSGDHTGELFF TGTGCCATCAGAGGGACTAGCGGGGACCACACCGGGGAGCTGTTTTTT TRBJ2-2 few TRBV10-3 TRBD2
CASYRAAGANSNYGYTF TGTGCCAGCTACCGGGCGGCAGGGGCGAACTCCAACTATGGCTACACCTTC TRBJ1-2 - TRBV13 -
CASSSAGVPSSYEQYF TGTGCCAGCAGCTCAGCTGGGGTCCCGTCCTCCTACGAGCAGTACTTC TRBJ2-7 - TRBV28 -
CASSFAGRYEQYF TGTGCCAGCAGTTTTGCGGGCCGCTACGAGCAGTACTTC TRBJ2-7 - TRBV27 -
CASSWGGRSSYEQYF TGTGCCAGCAGTTGGGGCGGGAGGAGCTCCTACGAGCAGTACTTC TRBJ2-7 - TRBV6-5 TRBD2
CASSEQGGTEAFF TGTGCCAGCAGTGAACAGGGCGGAACTGAAGCTTTCTTT TRBJ1-1 few TRBV6-4 -
CAWSFSGEGYTF TGTGCCTGGAGTTTCTCAGGGGAAGGCTACACCTTC TRBJ1-2 - TRBV30 -
CASRANEQYF TGTGCCAGCCGAGCGAACGAGCAGTACTTC TRBJ2-7 few TRBV2 -
CASSPALTDTQYF TGTGCCAGCTCACCAGCCCTGACAGATACGCAGTATTTT TRBJ2-3 - TRBV18 -